Sequencing of this TCR beta chain was carried out in a study of blood T cells in healthy people across ages. Background on the study: Template switching picked up about one barcoded beta molecule for each two T cells.

The V end lost 0 bases, the J end lost 0 bases, and 12 bases lay between the germline ends. The CDR3 contains 15 residues. Germline assignment: CDR1 DFQATT and CDR2 SNEGSKA (reference sequence). Study results and caveats: Leaving the PBMCs unsorted stopped any conclusive comparison of naive versus antigen-experienced cells. Unknown CMV status may confound age-related changes in expanded clones.

A second PCR of 7 to 11 cycles used a sample-barcoded 5' primer and a J-beta primer mix. In TCRdb, the 5' RACE reads were re-called with MiXCR into one record per CDR3 protein. The data show about 1,500,000 distinct CDR3 sequences, roughly 27% seen once. Concerning this clonotype itself: The antigen is unknown.

Input material: blood. This receptor was obtained from a woman aged 25 to 39 in good health. The chain carries TRBV20-1 and TRBJ2-7; D unclear. DNA of the CDR3: TGCAGTGCTAGAGAGATTAGGACCGACTCCTACGAGCAGTACTTC. Protein sequence: CSAREIRTDSYEQYF.